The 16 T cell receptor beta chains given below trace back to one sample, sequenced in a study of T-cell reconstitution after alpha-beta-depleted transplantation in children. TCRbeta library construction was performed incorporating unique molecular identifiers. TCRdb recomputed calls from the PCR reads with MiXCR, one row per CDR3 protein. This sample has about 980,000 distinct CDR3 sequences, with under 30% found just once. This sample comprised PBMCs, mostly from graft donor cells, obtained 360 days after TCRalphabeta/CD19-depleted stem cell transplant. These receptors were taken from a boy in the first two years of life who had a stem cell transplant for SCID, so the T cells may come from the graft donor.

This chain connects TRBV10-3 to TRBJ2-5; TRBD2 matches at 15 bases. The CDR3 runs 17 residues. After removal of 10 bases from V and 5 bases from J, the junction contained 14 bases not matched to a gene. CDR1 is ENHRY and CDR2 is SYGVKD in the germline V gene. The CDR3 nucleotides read TGTGCCACCAGATCTTTCGGTGGGACTAGCGGGAGGGAGACCCAGTACTTC. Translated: CATRSFGGTSGRETQYF.

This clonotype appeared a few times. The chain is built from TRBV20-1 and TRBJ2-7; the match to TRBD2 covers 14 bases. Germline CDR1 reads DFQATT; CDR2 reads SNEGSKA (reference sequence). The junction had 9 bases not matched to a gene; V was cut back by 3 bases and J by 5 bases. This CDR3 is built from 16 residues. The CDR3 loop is CSARGTSGGAAHEQYF. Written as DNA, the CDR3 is TGCAGTGCTAGGGGGACTAGCGGGGGCGCAGCCCACGAGCAGTACTTC.

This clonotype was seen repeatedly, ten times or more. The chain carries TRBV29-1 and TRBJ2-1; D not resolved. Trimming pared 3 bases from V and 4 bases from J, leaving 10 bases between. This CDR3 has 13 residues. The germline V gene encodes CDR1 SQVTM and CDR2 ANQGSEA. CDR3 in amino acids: CSVEPTVYNEQFF. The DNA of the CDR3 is TGCAGCGTTGAGCCGACCGTTTACAATGAGCAGTTCTTC.

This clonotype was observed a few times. CDR3 in DNA: TGCGCCAGCAGCTTGGAGGGTTTATCCTCTGGAAACACCATATATTTT. Protein: CASSLEGLSSGNTIYF. The chain couples TRBV5-1 to TRBJ1-3; D not certain. CDR1 and CDR2 (germline): SGHRS, YFSETQ. This CDR3 is 16 amino acids long. Between the trimmed V and J ends, which lost 0 bases and 0 bases, there was a span of 10 bases.

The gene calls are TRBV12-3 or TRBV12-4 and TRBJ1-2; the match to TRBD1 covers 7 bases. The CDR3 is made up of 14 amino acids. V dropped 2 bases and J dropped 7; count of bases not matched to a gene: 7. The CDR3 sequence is CASSLQGGVGGYTF. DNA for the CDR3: TGTGCCAGCAGTTTACAAGGGGGCGTGGGTGGCTACACCTTC.

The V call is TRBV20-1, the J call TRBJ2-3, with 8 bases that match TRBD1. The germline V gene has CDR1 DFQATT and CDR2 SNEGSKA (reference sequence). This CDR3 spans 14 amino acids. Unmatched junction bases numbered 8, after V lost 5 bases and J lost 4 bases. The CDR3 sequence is CSAFHRQGPDTQYF. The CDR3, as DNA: TGCAGTGCTTTTCATCGACAGGGGCCAGATACGCAGTATTTT.

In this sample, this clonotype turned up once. In nucleotides, the CDR3 is TGTGCCAGCAGCTCACGACAGGGGAAGGACACCGGGGAGCTGTTTTTT. It translates to CASSSRQGKDTGELFF. This chain uses TRBV7-3 with TRBJ2-2; 8 bases fit TRBD1. The CDR3 length is 16 residues. The ends lost 4 bases at V and 3 bases at J; junction bases unmatched: 7. CDR1 is SGHTA, CDR2 FQGTGA, per germline.

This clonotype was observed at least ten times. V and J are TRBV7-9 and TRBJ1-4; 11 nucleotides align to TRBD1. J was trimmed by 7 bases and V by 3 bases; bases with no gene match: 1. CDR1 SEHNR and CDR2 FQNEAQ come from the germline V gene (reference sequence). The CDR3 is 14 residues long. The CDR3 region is CASSLGTGGEKLFF. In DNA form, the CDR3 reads TGTGCCAGCAGCTTGGGGACAGGGGGTGAAAAACTGTTTTTT.

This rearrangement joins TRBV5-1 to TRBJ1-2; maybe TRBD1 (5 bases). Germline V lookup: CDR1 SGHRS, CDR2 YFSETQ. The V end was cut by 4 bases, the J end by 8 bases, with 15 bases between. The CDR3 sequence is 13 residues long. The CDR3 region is CASSPGILEGYTF. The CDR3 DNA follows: TGCGCCAGCAGCCCAGGGATTCTAGAAGGCTACACCTTC.

The CDR3 nucleotides read TGTGCCAGCAGCCCCCTCGGGGCAGGGAAAGACTATGGCTACACCTTC. It encodes CASSPLGAGKDYGYTF. The rearrangement uses TRBV28 and TRBJ1-2, with D perhaps TRBD1 (5 bases). Germline V CDR1 and CDR2: MDHEN, SYDVKM. This CDR3 has 16 residues. V lost 6 bases and J 3 bases, leaving 20 bases between the germline ends.

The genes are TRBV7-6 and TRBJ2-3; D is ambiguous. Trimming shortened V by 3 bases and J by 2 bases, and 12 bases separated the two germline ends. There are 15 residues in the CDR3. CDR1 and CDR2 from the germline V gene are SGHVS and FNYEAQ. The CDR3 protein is CASSFPLGHTDTQYF. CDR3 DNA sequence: TGTGCCAGCAGCTTCCCTTTAGGGCACACAGATACGCAGTATTTT.

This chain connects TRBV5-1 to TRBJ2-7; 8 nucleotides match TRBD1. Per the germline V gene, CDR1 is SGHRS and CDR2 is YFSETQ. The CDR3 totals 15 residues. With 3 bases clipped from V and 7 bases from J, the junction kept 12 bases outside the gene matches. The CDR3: CASSWESGGRGEQYF. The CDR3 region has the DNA TGCGCCAGCAGCTGGGAGTCAGGGGGCCGAGGGGAGCAGTACTTC.

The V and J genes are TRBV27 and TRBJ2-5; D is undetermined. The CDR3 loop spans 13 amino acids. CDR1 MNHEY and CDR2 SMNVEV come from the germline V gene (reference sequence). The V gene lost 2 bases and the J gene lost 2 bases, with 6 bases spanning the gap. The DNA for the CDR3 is TGTGCCAGCAGTTTACTAGGTCAAGAGACCCAGTACTTC. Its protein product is CASSLLGQETQYF.

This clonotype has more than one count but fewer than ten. Here the CDR3 reads CSVPTQTSGLRETQYF. The CDR3 region has the DNA TGCAGCGTCCCCACCCAGACTAGCGGCCTCCGGGAGACCCAGTACTTC. The chain uses TRBV29-1 and TRBJ2-5; 9 bases line up with TRBD2. Germline assignment: CDR1 SQVTM and CDR2 ANQGSEA. This CDR3 has 16 amino acids. V was pared by 6 bases and J by 5 bases, with 16 bases of the junction left unmatched.

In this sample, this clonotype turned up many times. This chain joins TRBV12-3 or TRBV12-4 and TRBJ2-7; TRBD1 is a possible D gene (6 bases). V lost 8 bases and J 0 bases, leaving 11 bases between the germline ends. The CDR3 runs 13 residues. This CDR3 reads CASGDTRSYEQYF. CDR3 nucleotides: TGTGCCAGCGGGGACACCCGCTCCTACGAGCAGTACTTC.

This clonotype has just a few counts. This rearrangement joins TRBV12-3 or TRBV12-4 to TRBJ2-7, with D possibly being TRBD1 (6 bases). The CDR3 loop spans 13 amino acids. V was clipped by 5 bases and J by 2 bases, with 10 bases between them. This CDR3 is CASSQGYPYEQYF. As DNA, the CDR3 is TGTGCCAGCAGTCAGGGGTACCCCTACGAGCAGTACTTC.